This T cell receptor beta chain was identified during a study of control samples from healthy donors and cancer patients. The junction had 6 bases not matched to a gene; V was cut back by 0 bases and J by 0 bases. The V gene's germline CDR1 is MGHRA and CDR2 YSYEKL. The length of the CDR3 is 18 residues. Measured with immunoSEQ multiplex PCR; TCRdb has only the in-frame clones, and not every one. The repertoire has about 130,000 clones, approximately 90% of them found once; the top ten carry roughly 7.8%. This receptor was taken from a man younger than 30 in good health. The sample was blood. The chain carries TRBV4-1 and TRBJ2-7; 12 bases fit TRBD2. The DNA for the CDR3 is TGCGCCAGCAGCCAAGATAGCACTAGCGGGGGGCGCTCCTACGAGCAGTACTTC. This codes for CASSQDSTSGGRSYEQYF.